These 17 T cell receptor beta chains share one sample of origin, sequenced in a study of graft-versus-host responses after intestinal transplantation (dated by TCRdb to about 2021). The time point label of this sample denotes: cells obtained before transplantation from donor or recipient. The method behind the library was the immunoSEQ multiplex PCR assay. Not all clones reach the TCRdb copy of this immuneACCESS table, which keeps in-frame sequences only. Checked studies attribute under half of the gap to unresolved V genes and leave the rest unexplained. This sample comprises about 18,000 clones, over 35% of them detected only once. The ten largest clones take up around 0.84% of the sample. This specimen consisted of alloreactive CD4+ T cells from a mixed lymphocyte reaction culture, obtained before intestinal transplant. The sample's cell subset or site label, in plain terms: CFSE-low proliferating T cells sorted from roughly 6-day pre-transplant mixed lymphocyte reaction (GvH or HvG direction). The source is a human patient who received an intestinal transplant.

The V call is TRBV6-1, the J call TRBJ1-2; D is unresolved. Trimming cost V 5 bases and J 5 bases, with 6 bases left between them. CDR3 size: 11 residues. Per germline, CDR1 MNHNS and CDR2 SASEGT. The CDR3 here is CASSSRYGYTF. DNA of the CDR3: TGTGCCAGCAGTTCGCGTTATGGCTACACCTTC.

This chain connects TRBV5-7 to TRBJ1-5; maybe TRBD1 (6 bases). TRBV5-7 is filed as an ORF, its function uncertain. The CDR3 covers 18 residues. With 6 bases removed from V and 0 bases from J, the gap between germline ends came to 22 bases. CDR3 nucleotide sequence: TGTGCCAGCACCTTTCAGGGGCCCGCGGATCCTAGCAATCAGCCCCAGCATTTT. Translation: CASTFQGPADPSNQPQHF.

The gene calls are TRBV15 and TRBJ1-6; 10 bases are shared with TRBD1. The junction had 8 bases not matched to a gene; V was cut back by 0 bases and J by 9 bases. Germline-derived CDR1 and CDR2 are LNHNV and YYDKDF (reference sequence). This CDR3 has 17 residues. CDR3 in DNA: TGTGCCACCAGCAGAGATTTGGGGACAGGGGCGCGTTCACCCCTCCACTTT. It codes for CATSRDLGTGARSPLHF. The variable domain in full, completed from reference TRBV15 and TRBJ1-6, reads DAMVIQNPRYQVTQFGKPVTLSCSQTLNHNVMYWYQQKSSQAPKLLFHYYDKDFNNEADTPDNFQSRRPNTSFCFLDIRSPGLGDTAMYLCATSRDLGTGARSPLHFGNGTRLTVT.

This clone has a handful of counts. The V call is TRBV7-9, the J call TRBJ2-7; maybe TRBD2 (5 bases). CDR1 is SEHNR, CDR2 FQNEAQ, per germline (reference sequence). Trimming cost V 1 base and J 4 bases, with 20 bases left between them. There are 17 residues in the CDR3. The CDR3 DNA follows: TGTGCCAGCAGCTTAGATCCGGGGAGAAAGGGCATTTACGAGCAGTACTTC. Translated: CASSLDPGRKGIYEQYF. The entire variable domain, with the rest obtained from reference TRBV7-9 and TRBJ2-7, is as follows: DTGVSQNPRHKITKRGQNVTFRCDPISEHNRLYWYRQTLGQGPEFLTYFQNEAQLEKSRLLSDRFSAERPKGSFSTLEIQRTEQGDSAMYLCASSLDPGRKGIYEQYFGPGTRLTVT.

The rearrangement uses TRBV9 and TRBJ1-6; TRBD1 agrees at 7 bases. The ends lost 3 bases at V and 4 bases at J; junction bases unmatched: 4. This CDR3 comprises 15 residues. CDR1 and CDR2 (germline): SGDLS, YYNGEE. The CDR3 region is CASSAGTAYNSPLHF. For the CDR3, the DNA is TGTGCCAGCAGCGCCGGGACAGCTTATAATTCACCCCTCCACTTT.

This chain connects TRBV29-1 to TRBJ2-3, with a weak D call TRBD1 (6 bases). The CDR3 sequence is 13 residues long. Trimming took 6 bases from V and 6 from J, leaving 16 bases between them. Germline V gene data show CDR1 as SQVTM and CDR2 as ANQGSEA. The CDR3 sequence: CSVQGRHVDTQYF. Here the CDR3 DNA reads TGCAGCGTGCAGGGGCGCCACGTGGATACGCAGTATTTT.

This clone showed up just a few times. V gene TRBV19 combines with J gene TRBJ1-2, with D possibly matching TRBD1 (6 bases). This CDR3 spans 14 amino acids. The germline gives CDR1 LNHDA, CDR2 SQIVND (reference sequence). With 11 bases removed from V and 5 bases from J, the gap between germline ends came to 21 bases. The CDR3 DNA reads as TGTGCCTCTCGGAGGGACACACGGGGATATGGCTACACCTTC. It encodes CASRRDTRGYGYTF.

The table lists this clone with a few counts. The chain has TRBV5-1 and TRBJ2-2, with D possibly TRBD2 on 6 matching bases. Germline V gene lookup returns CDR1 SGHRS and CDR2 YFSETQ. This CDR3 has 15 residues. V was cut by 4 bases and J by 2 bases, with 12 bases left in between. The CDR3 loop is CASSIGTQNTGELFF. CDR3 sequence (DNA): TGCGCCAGCAGCATCGGGACTCAAAACACCGGGGAGCTGTTTTTT.

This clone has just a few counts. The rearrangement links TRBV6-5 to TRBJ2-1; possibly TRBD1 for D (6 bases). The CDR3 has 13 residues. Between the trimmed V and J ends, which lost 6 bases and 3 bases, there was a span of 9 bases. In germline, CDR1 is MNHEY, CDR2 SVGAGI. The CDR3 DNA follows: TGTGCCAGCAGGAGGGACAACTACAATGAGCAGTTCTTC. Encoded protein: CASRRDNYNEQFF.

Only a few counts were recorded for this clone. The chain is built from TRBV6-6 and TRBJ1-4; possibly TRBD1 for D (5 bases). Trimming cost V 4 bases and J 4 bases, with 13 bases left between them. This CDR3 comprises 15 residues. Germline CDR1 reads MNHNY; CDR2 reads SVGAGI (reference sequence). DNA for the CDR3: TGTGCCAGCAGTTCGGGGCTAGCGGATAATGAAAAACTGTTTTTT. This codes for CASSSGLADNEKLFF.

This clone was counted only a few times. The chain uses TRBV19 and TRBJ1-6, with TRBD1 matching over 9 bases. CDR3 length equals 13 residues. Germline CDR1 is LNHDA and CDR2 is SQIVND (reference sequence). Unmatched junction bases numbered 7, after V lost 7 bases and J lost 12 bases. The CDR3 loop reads CASKGDRARPLHF. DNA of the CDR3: TGTGCCAGTAAAGGGGACAGGGCAAGACCCCTCCACTTT.

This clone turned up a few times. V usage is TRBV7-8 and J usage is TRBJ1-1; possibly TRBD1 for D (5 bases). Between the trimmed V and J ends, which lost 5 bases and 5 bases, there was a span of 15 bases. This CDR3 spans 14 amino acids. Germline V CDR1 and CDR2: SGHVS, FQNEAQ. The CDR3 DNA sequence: TGTGCCAGCAGCCCGGGACTCCCTGGAACTGAAGCTTTCTTT. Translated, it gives CASSPGLPGTEAFF.

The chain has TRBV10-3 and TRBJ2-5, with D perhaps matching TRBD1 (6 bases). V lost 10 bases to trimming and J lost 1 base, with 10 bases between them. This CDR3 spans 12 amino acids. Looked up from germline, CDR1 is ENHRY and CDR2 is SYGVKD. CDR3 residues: CATGQTQETQYF. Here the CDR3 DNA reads TGTGCCACTGGACAGACCCAAGAGACCCAGTACTTC.

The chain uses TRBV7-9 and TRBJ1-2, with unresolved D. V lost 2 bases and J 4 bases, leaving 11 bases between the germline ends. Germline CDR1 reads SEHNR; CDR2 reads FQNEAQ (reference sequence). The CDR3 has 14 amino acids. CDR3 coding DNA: TGTGCCAGCAGCTTACTTGTCCGTGGCTATGGCTACACCTTC. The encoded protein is CASSLLVRGYGYTF.

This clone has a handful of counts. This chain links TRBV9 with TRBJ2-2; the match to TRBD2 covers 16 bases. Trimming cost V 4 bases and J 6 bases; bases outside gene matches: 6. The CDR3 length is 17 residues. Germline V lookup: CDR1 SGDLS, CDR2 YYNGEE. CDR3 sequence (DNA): TGTGCCAGCAGCCTTAGAGGGACTAGCGGGGGGGCCGGGGAGCTGTTTTTT. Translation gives CASSLRGTSGGAGELFF.

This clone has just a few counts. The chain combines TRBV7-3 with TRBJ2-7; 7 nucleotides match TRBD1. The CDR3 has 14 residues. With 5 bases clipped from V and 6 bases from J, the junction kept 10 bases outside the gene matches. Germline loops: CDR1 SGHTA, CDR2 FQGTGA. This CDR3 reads CASSPTTGRGEQYF. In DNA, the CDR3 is TGTGCCAGCAGCCCGACGACAGGGAGAGGCGAGCAGTACTTC.

The CDR3 nucleotides are TGTGCCACCAGCAGAGATCGTCAGCCCCAGCATTTT. Translating gives CATSRDRQPQHF. The V gene is TRBV15, the J gene TRBJ1-5; D remains ambiguous. Between the trimmed V and J ends, which lost 0 bases and 6 bases, there was a span of 3 bases. CDR1 and CDR2 (germline): LNHNV, YYDKDF (reference sequence). The CDR3 covers 12 residues.